Presented here are 7 T cell receptor beta chains from one specimen sequenced in a study of cytomegalovirus exposure and HLA in healthy donors. 60 Vbeta and 13 Jbeta primers were used in PCR. Clones were read by immunoSEQ multiplex PCR, and TCRdb kept only the in-frame ones, dropping some. The sample contains about 100,000 clones, over 70% of which appear only once. The sequenced sample consisted of PBMCs. These receptors all come from a man aged 25 to 45 in good health and CMV-seronegative.

The genes are TRBV7-9 and TRBJ1-2; no clear D. CDR1 SEHNR and CDR2 FQNEAQ come from the germline V gene (reference sequence). The CDR3 runs 15 residues. Deletions cut 4 bases from V and 0 bases from J, with 12 bases between. The CDR3 coding sequence is TGTGCCAGCAGCTCGGGGAGTTCCGCTAACTATGGCTACACCTTC. The encoded protein is CASSSGSSANYGYTF.

V is TRBV21-1 and J is TRBJ1-3. TRBV21-1 is noted as a pseudogene. This CDR3 contains 13 residues. The CDR3 DNA follows: TGTGCCAGCAGCACCTACTCTGGAAACACCATATATTTT. It codes for CASSTYSGNTIYF.

This clone was seen a handful of times. The chain is built from TRBV6-5 and TRBJ1-2; TRBD1 matches 7 bases. Per the germline V gene, CDR1 is MNHEY and CDR2 is SVGAGI. Germline trimming cut 2 bases from V and 0 bases from J; bases unmatched to any gene: 3. This CDR3 spans 15 amino acids. CDR3 nucleotide sequence: TGTGCCAGCAGTTACGGGACAGCAGCTAACTATGGCTACACCTTC. Translation gives CASSYGTAANYGYTF.

The chain combines TRBV4-1 with TRBJ2-3; D gene uncertain. Germline V gene data show CDR1 as MGHRA and CDR2 as YSYEKL. V lost 0 bases and J lost 2, with 9 bases in between. The CDR3 extends over 15 amino acids. The CDR3 region has the DNA TGCGCCAGCAGCCAAGAAGCGCGAGCCACAGATACGCAGTATTTT. It is translated as CASSQEARATDTQYF.

This rearrangement joins TRBV5-1 to TRBJ2-7; TRBD1 matches at 11 bases. This CDR3 contains 14 residues. CDR1 is SGHRS, CDR2 YFSETQ, per germline. J was trimmed by 6 bases and V by 2 bases; bases with no gene match: 4. The CDR3 bases are TGCGCCAGCAGCTTCGGGACAGGGGGGTCCGAGCAGTACTTC. Protein: CASSFGTGGSEQYF.

J is TRBJ2-1 and V is TRBV29-1, with 11 positions matching TRBD1. With V trimmed by 6 bases and J by 2 bases, 6 bases remained unmatched. Germline V CDR1 and CDR2: SQVTM, ANQGSEA. The CDR3 has 15 residues. Written as DNA, the CDR3 is TGCAGCGTCAGAGGGGGACAGGGGGCCTACAATGAGCAGTTCTTC. Translating gives CSVRGGQGAYNEQFF.

This clone was observed a few times. The V gene is TRBV14, the J gene TRBJ1-1; a possible D gene is TRBD1 (6 bases). This CDR3 has 12 residues. V lost 4 bases to trimming and J lost 8 bases, with 11 bases between them. CDR1 and CDR2 from the germline V gene are SGHDN and FVKESK. The CDR3 bases are TGTGCCAGCAGCCCCGAAGGGACAGAAGCTTTCTTT. This codes for CASSPEGTEAFF.